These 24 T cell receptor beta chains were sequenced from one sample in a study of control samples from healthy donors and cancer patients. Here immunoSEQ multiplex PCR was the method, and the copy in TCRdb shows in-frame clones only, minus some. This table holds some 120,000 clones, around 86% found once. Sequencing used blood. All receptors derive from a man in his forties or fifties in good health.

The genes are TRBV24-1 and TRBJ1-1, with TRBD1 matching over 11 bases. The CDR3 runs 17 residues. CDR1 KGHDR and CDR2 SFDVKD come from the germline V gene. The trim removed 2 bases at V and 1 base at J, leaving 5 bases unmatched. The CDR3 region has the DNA TGTGCCACCAGTGATTCCGGACAGGGGGCAAAGAACACTGAAGCTTTCTTT. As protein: CATSDSGQGAKNTEAFF.

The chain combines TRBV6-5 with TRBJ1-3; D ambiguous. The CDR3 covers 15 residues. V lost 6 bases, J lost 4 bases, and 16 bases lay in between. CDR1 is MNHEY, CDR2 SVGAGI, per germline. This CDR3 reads CASSFGPDGGNTIYF. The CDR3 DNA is TGTGCCAGCAGCTTCGGGCCGGATGGGGGAAACACCATATATTTT.

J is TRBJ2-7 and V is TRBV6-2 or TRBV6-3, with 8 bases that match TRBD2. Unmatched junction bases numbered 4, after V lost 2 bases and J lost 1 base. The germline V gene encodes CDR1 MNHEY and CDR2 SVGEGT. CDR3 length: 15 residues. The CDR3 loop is CASSYPAGVSYEQYF. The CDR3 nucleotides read TGTGCCAGCAGTTACCCAGCGGGGGTTTCCTACGAGCAGTACTTC.

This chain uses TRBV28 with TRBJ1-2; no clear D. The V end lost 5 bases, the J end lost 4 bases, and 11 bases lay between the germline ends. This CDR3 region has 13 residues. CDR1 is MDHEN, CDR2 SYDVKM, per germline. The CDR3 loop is CASSASFAYGYTF. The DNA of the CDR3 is TGTGCCAGCAGTGCCTCTTTTGCCTATGGCTACACCTTC.

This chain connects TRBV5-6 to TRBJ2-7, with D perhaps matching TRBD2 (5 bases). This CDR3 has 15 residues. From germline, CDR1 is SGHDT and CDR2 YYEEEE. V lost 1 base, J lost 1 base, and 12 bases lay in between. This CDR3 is CASSLFGETSYEQYF. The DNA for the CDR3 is TGTGCCAGCAGCTTGTTCGGGGAAACTTCCTACGAGCAGTACTTC.

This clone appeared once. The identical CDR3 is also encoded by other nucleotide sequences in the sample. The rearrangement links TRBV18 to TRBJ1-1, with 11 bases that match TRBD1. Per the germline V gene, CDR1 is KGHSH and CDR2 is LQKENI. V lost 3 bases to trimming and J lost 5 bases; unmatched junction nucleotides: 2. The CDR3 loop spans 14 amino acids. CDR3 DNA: TGTGCCAGCTCACCCGGGACAGGGGGTACTGAAGCTTTCTTT. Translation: CASSPGTGGTEAFF.

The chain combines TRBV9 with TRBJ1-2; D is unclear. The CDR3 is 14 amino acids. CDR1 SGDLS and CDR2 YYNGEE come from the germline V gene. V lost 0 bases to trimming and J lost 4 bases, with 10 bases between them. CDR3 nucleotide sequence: TGTGCCAGCAGCGTAGAAAGCCTCCCCTATGGCTACACCTTC. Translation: CASSVESLPYGYTF.

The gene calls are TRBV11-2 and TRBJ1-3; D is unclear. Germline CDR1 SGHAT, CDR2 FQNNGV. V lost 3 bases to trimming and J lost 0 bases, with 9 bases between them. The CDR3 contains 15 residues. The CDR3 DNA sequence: TGTGCCAGCAGCTTTGGCGGCTACTCTGGAAACACCATATATTTT. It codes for CASSFGGYSGNTIYF.

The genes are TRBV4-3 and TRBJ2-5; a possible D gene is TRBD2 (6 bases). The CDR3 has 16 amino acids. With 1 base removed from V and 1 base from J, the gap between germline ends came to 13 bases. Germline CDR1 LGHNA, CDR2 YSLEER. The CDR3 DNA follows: TGCGCCAGCAGCCAAGTATTTGGGGGACTCCAAGAGACCCAGTACTTC. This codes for CASSQVFGGLQETQYF.

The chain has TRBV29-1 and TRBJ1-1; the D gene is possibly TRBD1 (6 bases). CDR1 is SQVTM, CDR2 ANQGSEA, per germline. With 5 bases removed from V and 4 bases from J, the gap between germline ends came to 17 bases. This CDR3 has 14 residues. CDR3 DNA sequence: TGCAGCGTTACTACAGGGTCGGTAGGCACTGAAGCTTTCTTT. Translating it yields CSVTTGSVGTEAFF.

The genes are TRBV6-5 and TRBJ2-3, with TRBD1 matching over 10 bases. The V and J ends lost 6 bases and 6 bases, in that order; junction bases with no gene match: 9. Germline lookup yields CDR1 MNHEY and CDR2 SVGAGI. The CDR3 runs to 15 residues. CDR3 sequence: CASRRTGGVVDTQYF. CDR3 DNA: TGTGCCAGCAGGCGGACAGGGGGGGTGGTGGATACGCAGTATTTT.

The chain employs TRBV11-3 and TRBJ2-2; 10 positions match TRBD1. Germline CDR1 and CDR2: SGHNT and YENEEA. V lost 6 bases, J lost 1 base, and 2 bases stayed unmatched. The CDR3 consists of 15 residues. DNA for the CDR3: TGTGCCAGCAGTAGGGACAGGGGGAACACCGGGGAGCTGTTTTTT. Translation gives CASSRDRGNTGELFF.

The CDR3 protein is CASSSKGSSSGANVLTF. In DNA, the CDR3 is TGTGCCAGCAGCTCTAAAGGGTCAAGCTCTGGGGCCAACGTCCTGACTTTC. The rearrangement links TRBV7-3 to TRBJ2-6; D is undetermined. The CDR3 has 17 residues. Germline CDR1 and CDR2: SGHTA and FQGTGA. Trimming removed 4 bases from V and 0 bases from J, with 13 bases in between.

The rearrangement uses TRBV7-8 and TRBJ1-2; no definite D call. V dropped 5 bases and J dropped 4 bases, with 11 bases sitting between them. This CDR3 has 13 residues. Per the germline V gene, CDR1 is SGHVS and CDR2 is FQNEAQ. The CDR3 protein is CASSPQDGYGYTF. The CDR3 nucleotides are TGTGCCAGCAGCCCCCAGGACGGCTATGGCTACACCTTC. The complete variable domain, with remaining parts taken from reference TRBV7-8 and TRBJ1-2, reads GAGVSQSPRYKVAKRGQDVALRCDPISGHVSLFWYQQALGQGPEFLTYFQNEAQLDKSGLPSDRFFAERPEGSVSTLKIQRTQQEDSAVYLCASSPQDGYGYTFGSGTRLTVV.

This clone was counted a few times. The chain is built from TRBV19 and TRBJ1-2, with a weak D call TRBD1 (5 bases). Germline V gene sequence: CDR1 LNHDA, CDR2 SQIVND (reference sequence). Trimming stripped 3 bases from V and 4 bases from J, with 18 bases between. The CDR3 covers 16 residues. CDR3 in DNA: TGTGCCAGTAGTATCTTTTCAGGGAATCCTAGCTATGGCTACACCTTC. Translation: CASSIFSGNPSYGYTF.

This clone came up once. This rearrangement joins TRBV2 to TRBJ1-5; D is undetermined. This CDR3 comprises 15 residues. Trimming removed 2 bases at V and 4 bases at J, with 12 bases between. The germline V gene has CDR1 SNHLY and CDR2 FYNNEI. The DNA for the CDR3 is TGTGCCAGCAGTGAAATGGGAGCCCGAAATCAGCCCCAGCATTTT. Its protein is CASSEMGARNQPQHF. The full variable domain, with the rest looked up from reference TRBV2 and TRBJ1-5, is EPEVTQTPSHQVTQMGQEVILRCVPISNHLYFYWYRQILGQKVEFLVSFYNNEISEKSEIFDDQFSVERPDGSNFTLKIRSTKLEDSAMYFCASSEMGARNQPQHFGDGTRLSIL.

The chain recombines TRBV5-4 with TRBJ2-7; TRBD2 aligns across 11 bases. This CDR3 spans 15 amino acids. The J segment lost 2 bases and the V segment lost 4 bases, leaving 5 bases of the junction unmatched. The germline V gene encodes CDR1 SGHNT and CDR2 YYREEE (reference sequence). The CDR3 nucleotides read TGTGCCAGCAGCGTAGCGGGGGGGCCAGCCTACGAGCAGTACTTC. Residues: CASSVAGGPAYEQYF.

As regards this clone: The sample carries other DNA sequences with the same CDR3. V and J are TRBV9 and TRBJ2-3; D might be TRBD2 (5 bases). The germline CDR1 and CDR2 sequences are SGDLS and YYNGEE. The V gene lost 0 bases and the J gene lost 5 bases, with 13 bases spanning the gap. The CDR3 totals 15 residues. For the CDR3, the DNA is TGTGCCAGCAGCGTAGGAGGCCTAGCAGGAGATACGCAGTATTTT. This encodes CASSVGGLAGDTQYF.

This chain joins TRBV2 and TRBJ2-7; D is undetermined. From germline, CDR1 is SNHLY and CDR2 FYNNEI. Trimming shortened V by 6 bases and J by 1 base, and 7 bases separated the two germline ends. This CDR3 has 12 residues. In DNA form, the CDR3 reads TGTGCCAGCAGGCGAAAGTCCTACGAGCAGTACTTC. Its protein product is CASRRKSYEQYF.

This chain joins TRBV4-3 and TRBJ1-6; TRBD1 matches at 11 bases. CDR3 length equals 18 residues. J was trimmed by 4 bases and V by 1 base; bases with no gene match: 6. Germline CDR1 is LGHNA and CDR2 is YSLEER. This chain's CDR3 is CASSQGTGGARYNSPLHF. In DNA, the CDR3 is TGCGCCAGCAGCCAAGGGACAGGGGGCGCACGGTATAATTCACCCCTCCACTTT.

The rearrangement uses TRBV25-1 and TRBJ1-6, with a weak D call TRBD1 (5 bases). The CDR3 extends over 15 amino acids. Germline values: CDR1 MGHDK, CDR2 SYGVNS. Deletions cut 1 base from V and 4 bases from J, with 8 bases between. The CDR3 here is CASSELGPYNSPLHF. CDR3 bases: TGTGCCAGCAGTGAATTGGGGCCTTATAATTCACCCCTCCACTTT.

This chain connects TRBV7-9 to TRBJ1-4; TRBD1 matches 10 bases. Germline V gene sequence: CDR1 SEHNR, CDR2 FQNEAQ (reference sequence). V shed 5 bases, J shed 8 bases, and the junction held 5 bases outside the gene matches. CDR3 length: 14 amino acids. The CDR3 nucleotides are TGTGCCAGCAGCCCGGGACAGGGGTGGGAAAAACTGTTTTTT. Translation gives CASSPGQGWEKLFF.

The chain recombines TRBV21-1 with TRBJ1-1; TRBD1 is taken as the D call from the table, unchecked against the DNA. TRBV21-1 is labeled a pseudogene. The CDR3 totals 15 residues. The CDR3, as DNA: TGTGCCAGCAGCATCAGTTTTATAATGAACACTGAAGCTTTCTTT. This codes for CASSISFIMNTEAFF.

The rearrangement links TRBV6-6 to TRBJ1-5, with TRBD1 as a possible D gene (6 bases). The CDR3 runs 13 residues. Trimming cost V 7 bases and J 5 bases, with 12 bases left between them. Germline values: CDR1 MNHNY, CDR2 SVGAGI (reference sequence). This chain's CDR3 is CASNGQQYQPQHF. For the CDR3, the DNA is TGTGCCAGCAACGGACAGCAATATCAGCCCCAGCATTTT.